The 23 T cell receptor beta chains in this list originate from one sample, sequenced in a study of human T cells and chemical hapten exposure (dated by TCRdb to the early 2020s). What this sample's time point label stands for: pre-sensitization, week 0. Interpreted using the paper, the treatment or condition label stands for: therapeutic diphenylcyclopropenone sensitization with weekly scalp DPC. Library creation used RACE. The instrument given in TCRdb is NextSeq 500. TCRdb trimmed the raw reads at Q25, called clones with MiXCR and kept productive beta chains. Every distinct CDR3 protein forms one entry, paired with its most common genes and DNA. This sample holds fewer than 300,000 distinct CDR3 sequences; approximately 8% were observed only once. The leading ten clones occupy 1.2% of the sample. The sample was whole blood, taken in connection with sensitization to the hapten diphenylcyclopropenone (DPC). All receptors derive from a young man with alopecia areata. Some clones in this sample may be carry-over from other donors' samples.

Ten or more counts support this clonotype. The CDR3 region is CASSLMDRDYGYTF. In nucleotides, the CDR3 is TGTGCCAGCAGCTTAATGGACAGGGACTATGGCTACACCTTC. The rearrangement links TRBV7-2 to TRBJ1-2, with 8 bases lining up with TRBD1. Germline values: CDR1 SGHTA, CDR2 FQGNSA. The length of the CDR3 is 14 residues. V shed 2 bases, J shed 3 bases, and the junction held 2 bases outside the gene matches.

V is TRBV7-9 and J is TRBJ1-6, with D unresolved. Looked up from germline, CDR1 is SEHNR and CDR2 is FQNEAQ (reference sequence). The CDR3 is made up of 15 amino acids. V was pared by 1 base and J by 10 bases, with 14 bases between. In nucleotides, the CDR3 is TGTGCCAGCAGCTTAGGAGAGACGTTGGAATCACCCCTCCACTTT. This sequence encodes CASSLGETLESPLHF.

Ten or more counts support this clonotype. The chain employs TRBV14 and TRBJ1-1; perhaps TRBD1 as D (5 bases). Looked up from germline, CDR1 is SGHDN and CDR2 is FVKESK. V dropped 1 base and J dropped 5 bases, with 8 bases sitting between them. The CDR3 is 13 residues long. The CDR3 region has the DNA TGTGCCAGCAGCCAAGTTGGGGGAACTGAAGCTTTCTTT. Its translation is CASSQVGGTEAFF. The entire variable domain, with the rest obtained from reference TRBV14 and TRBJ1-1, is as follows: EAGVTQFPSHSVIEKGQTVTLRCDPISGHDNLYWYRRVMGKEIKFLLHFVKESKQDESGMPNNRFLAERTGGTYSTLKVQPAELEDSGVYFCASSQVGGTEAFFGQGTRLTVV.

Comment on this clonotype: This may be a read error: a much more frequent sequence differs by one nucleotide. The chain couples TRBV5-1 to TRBJ1-1, with D possibly TRBD1 on 6 matching bases. Germline V gives CDR1 SGHRS, CDR2 YFSETQ. The CDR3 extends over 15 amino acids. Trimming took off 2 bases at V and 0 bases at J, with 11 bases between the two ends. In DNA, the CDR3 is TGCGCCAGCAGCTTCGCCGGGACAATGAACACTGAAGCTTTCTTT. Translating it yields CASSFAGTMNTEAFF.

This clonotype has more than one count but fewer than ten. The chain carries TRBV6-2 or TRBV6-3 and TRBJ1-5, with D perhaps TRBD1 (6 bases). CDR1 and CDR2 from the germline V gene are MNHEY and SVGEGT. The CDR3 length is 14 residues. The V and J ends lost 6 bases and 4 bases respectively, with 13 bases between them. CDR3 region: CASSTTGTNQPQHF. CDR3 nucleotide sequence: TGTGCCAGCAGCACAACAGGGACGAATCAGCCCCAGCATTTT.

This clonotype was found a few times. The junction departs from the called germline gene at one end, perhaps through a read error. The chain joins TRBV5-1 to TRBJ1-1; D gene ambiguous. The CDR3 covers 12 residues. Germline V gene sequence: CDR1 SGHRS, CDR2 YFSETQ. DNA of the CDR3: TGTGCCAGCAGCTTAACGGACACTGAAGCTTTCTTT. Translated: CASSLTDTEAFF.

This clonotype showed up just a few times. The rearrangement uses TRBV28 and TRBJ1-2; no firm D call. Germline CDR1 MDHEN, CDR2 SYDVKM. With 4 bases removed from V and 2 bases from J, the gap between germline ends came to 23 bases. The CDR3 has 18 amino acids. This chain's CDR3 is CASSSAGRTTRGNYGYTF. Here the CDR3 DNA reads TGTGCCAGCAGTTCCGCCGGCCGAACGACTCGAGGGAACTATGGCTACACCTTC.

A note on this clonotype: The junction differs from germline at one of its ends, possibly a read error. V gene TRBV12-3 or TRBV12-4 combines with J gene TRBJ1-1, with unresolved D. CDR3 size: 14 residues. CDR3 coding DNA: TGTACCAGCAGTTTATTTTACCAGCAACTTGAAGCTTTCTTT. Its translation: CTSSLFYQQLEAFF.

This clonotype has a handful of counts. The chain has TRBV10-1 and TRBJ2-7; tentatively, D is TRBD2 (6 bases). V was pared by 2 bases and J by 3 bases, with 11 bases between. CDR3 length: 14 residues. Germline-derived CDR1 and CDR2 are WNHNN and SYGVQD (reference sequence). The CDR3 bases are TGCGCCAGCAGTGAGCCCGGGGGTGGCTACGAGCAGTACTTC. Encoded protein: CASSEPGGGYEQYF.

This clonotype was found a few times. The chain employs TRBV7-2 and TRBJ1-5, with D perhaps matching TRBD1 (5 bases). Trimming left V 5 bases short and J 0 bases short, with 14 bases between. The CDR3 is made up of 16 amino acids. Per germline, CDR1 SGHTA and CDR2 FQGNSA. For the CDR3, the DNA is TGTGCCAGCAGCCTGTGGGGCGGTGATAGCAATCAGCCCCAGCATTTT. Translated: CASSLWGGDSNQPQHF.

This clonotype was picked up a small number of times. The rearrangement uses TRBV15 and TRBJ1-3; D is unresolved. The CDR3 is 16 residues long. V was shortened by 0 bases and J by 1 base, with 10 bases between the two germline ends. From germline, CDR1 is LNHNV and CDR2 YYDKDF (reference sequence). The CDR3 protein is CATSRDWGGSGNTIYF. CDR3 DNA: TGTGCCACCAGCAGAGATTGGGGAGGGTCTGGAAACACCATATATTTT. The variable domain in full, completed from reference TRBV15 and TRBJ1-3, reads DAMVIQNPRYQVTQFGKPVTLSCSQTLNHNVMYWYQQKSSQAPKLLFHYYDKDFNNEADTPDNFQSRRPNTSFCFLDIRSPGLGDTAMYLCATSRDWGGSGNTIYFGEGSWLTVV.

The chain couples TRBV5-1 to TRBJ1-1; D not resolved. V lost 4 bases to trimming and J lost 8 bases, with 12 bases between them. The CDR3 is 12 amino acids. The germline gives CDR1 SGHRS, CDR2 YFSETQ. CDR3 sequence reads: CASSPDGHEAFF. CDR3 nucleotides: TGCGCCAGCAGCCCCGACGGTCACGAAGCTTTCTTT. Full variable domain (missing parts from reference TRBV5-1 and TRBJ1-1): KAGVTQTPRYLIKTRGQQVTLSCSPISGHRSVSWYQQTPGQGLQFLFEYFSETQRNKGNFPGRFSGRQFSNSRSEMNVSTLELGDSALYLCASSPDGHEAFFGQGTRLTVV.

This clonotype was detected many times. V gene TRBV6-5 combines with J gene TRBJ1-6; D unresolved. The CDR3 has 13 amino acids. Per germline, CDR1 MNHEY and CDR2 SVGAGI. Between the trimmed V and J ends, which lost 6 bases and 8 bases, there was a span of 11 bases. CDR3 protein: CASRVRPDSPLHF. The CDR3 bases are TGTGCCAGCAGAGTAAGGCCGGATTCACCCCTCCACTTT.

This clonotype was found many times. The chain combines TRBV24-1 with TRBJ2-1; TRBD2 matches at 9 bases. J gave up 8 bases and V 12 bases, and 13 bases lay outside the gene matches. Germline V gene data show CDR1 as KGHDR and CDR2 as SFDVKD. The CDR3 sequence is 14 residues long. The CDR3 DNA follows: TGTGCCTCCGCAGCGGGGGGCTCGATTTATGAGCAGTTCTTC. It is translated as CASAAGGSIYEQFF.

There are a few counts of this clonotype. The chain recombines TRBV10-3 with TRBJ2-3, with D maybe TRBD2 (7 bases). Germline loops: CDR1 ENHRY, CDR2 SYGVKD. Trimming left V 2 bases short and J 2 bases short, with 11 bases between. There are 15 residues in the CDR3. CDR3 in amino acids: CAISEEGGFTDTQYF. CDR3 DNA: TGTGCCATCAGTGAGGAGGGGGGGTTCACAGATACGCAGTATTTT.

J is TRBJ1-2 and V is TRBV12-3 or TRBV12-4, with a weak D call TRBD1 (5 bases). CDR3 size: 14 residues. The ends were cut back, 3 bases at V and 1 base at J, with 9 bases in the middle. CDR3 DNA sequence: TGTGCCAGCAGTTTTGGGGCCCTTAACTATGGCTACACCTTC. Its protein product is CASSFGALNYGYTF.

V and J are TRBV6-2 or TRBV6-3 and TRBJ2-7; the D gene is possibly TRBD2 (6 bases). Germline V lookup: CDR1 MNHEY, CDR2 SVGEGT. V was pared by 5 bases and J by 6 bases, with 17 bases between. The CDR3 runs to 14 residues. The CDR3 DNA sequence: TGTGCCAGCAGTAAAGGACTTCAAGCGGGCGAGCAGTACGTC. Its translation: CASSKGLQAGEQYV.

The table lists this clonotype with many counts. The chain carries TRBV6-5 and TRBJ1-6, with 8 bases that match TRBD1. Germline V gene sequence: CDR1 MNHEY, CDR2 SVGAGI. Trimming took 6 bases from V and 9 from J; bases not matched to a gene: 10. The CDR3 has 15 amino acids. The CDR3, as DNA: TGTGCCAGCAGCTTATCCCGGACAGGGAGTTCACCCCTCCACTTT. Protein: CASSLSRTGSSPLHF.

This clonotype has at least ten counts. The chain is built from TRBV2 and TRBJ1-2; 8 nucleotides match TRBD1. The CDR3 contains 14 residues. The germline CDR1 and CDR2 sequences are SNHLY and FYNNEI. V gave up 4 bases and J gave up 6 bases; unmatched junction bases: 7. The CDR3 region is CASSGQGRGNGYTF. CDR3 nucleotide sequence: TGTGCCAGCAGTGGACAGGGGAGAGGGAATGGCTACACCTTC.

This clonotype was found a few times. The V call is TRBV3-1, the J call TRBJ1-1, with a tentative D call TRBD1 (5 bases). This CDR3 contains 14 residues. Per germline, CDR1 LGHDT and CDR2 YNNKEL (reference sequence). V was trimmed by 3 bases and J by 4 bases, leaving 12 bases between them. CDR3 coding DNA: TGTGCCAGCAGCCAGAAGGGACGTTCCACTGAAGCTTTCTTT. Translated: CASSQKGRSTEAFF. Looking up the rest from reference TRBV3-1 and TRBJ1-1 gives the full variable domain: DTAVSQTPKYLVTQMGNDKSIKCEQNLGHDTMYWYKQDSKKFLKIMFSYNNKELIINETVPNRFSPKSPDKAHLNLHINSLELGDSAVYFCASSQKGRSTEAFFGQGTRLTVV.

V gene TRBV10-3 combines with J gene TRBJ1-6; D is ambiguous. Trimming stripped 0 bases from V and 9 bases from J, with 9 bases between. Per the germline V gene, CDR1 is ENHRY and CDR2 is SYGVKD. The CDR3 extends over 14 amino acids. CDR3 nucleotides: TGTGCCATCAGTGAGTCCCCGACTGTTTCACCCCTCCACTTT. Its translation is CAISESPTVSPLHF.

The table lists this clonotype with many counts. The J gene is TRBJ2-5, the V gene TRBV7-2, with D possibly TRBD2 on 5 matching bases. Looked up from germline, CDR1 is SGHTA and CDR2 is FQGNSA. The germline V and J ends were trimmed by 5 bases and 5 bases, with 12 bases remaining between them. The CDR3 consists of 13 residues. The CDR3 loop reads CASSSPRGETQYF. The DNA of the CDR3 is TGTGCCAGCAGCAGTCCACGCGGGGAGACCCAGTACTTC.

This clonotype was recorded at least ten times. The chain recombines TRBV7-9 with TRBJ1-1; D call uncertain. Germline V gene data show CDR1 as SEHNR and CDR2 as FQNEAQ (reference sequence). The V and J ends lost 4 bases and 6 bases respectively, with 21 bases between them. The CDR3 covers 16 residues. The CDR3 bases are TGTGCCAGCAGCTCCATCAGACTGCTAGCTTTCTCTGAAGCTTTCTTT. Its protein is CASSSIRLLAFSEAFF.